This T cell receptor (beta chain) comes out of a study of identical twins. TCRdb called the 5' RACE reads again in MiXCR, with one record for every CDR3 protein. Of fewer than 250,000 distinct CDR3 sequences in the sample, approximately 9% were seen once. The germline V gene encodes CDR1 KGHSH and CDR2 LQKENI. With 5 bases removed from V and 4 bases from J, the gap between germline ends came to 10 bases. This CDR3 spans 13 amino acids. This clonotype was recorded many times. The TCR was taken from a woman aged 18-29 years in good health. The sequenced sample consisted of memory (CD45RO+) T cells sorted from blood. The V call is TRBV18, the J call TRBJ2-3; D remains ambiguous. The CDR3 sequence: CASSSRQPDTQYF. The CDR3 DNA sequence: TGTGCCAGCTCATCAAGACAACCAGATACGCAGTATTTT.